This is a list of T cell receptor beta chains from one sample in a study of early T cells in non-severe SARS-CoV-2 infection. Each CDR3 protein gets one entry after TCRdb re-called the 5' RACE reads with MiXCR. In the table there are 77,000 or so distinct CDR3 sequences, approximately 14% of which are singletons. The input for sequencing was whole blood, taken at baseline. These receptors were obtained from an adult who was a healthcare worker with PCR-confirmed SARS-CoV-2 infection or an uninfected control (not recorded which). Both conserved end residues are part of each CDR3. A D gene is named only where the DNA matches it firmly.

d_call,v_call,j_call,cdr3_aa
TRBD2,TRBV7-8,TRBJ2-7,CASSLDSGRAYEQYF
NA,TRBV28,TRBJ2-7,CASSFSEEPPTYEQYF
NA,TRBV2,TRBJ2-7,CASSSDTERDYEQYF
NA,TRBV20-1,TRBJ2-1,CSAREGIYNEQFF
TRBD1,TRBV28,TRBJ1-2,CASRVTGGDYGYTF
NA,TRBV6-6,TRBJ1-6,CASSSRPNSPLHF
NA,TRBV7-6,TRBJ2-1,CASSLAVSYNEQFF
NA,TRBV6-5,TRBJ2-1,CASSYSSGEGDEQFF
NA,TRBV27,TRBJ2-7,CASSLSGGQYEQYF
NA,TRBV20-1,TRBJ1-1,CSASGTLLGNTEAFF
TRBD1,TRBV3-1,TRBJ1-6,CASSQWTGESPLHF
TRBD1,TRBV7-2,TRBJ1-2,CASSLSGQLYGYTF
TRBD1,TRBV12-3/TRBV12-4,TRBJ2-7,CASSRGQGIYEQYF
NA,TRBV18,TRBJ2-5,CASSPPSGYGGETQYF
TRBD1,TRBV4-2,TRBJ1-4,CASSQVYLGQGNEKLFF
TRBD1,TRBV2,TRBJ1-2,CASSGQGLVNYGYTF
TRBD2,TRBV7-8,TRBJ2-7,CASSYGRTSEIYEQYF
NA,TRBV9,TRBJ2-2,CASSVGLHTGELFF
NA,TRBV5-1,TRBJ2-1,CASRPGSLEQFF
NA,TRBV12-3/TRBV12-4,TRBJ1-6,CASSPRQNSPLHF
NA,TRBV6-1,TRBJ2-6,CASSIRGASGANVLTF
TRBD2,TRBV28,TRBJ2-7,CASSLRQLAGGDNEQYF
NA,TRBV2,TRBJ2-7,CASNDLMSSSYEQYF
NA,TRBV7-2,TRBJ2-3,CASSLGGPSTDTQYF
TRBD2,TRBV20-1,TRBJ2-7,CSAPRGGTYEQYF
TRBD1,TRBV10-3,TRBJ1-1,CAIMPGQGVAEAFF
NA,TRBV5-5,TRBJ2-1,CASSLDIISYNEQFF
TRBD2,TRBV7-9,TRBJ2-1,CASSPLAGGRSYNEQFF
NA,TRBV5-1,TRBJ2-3,CASSLGRPTDTQYF
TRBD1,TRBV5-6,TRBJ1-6,CASSLAPGGSPLHF
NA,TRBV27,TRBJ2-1,CASSFPDTRNEQFF
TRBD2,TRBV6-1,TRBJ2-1,CASSEGLAGTGEQFF
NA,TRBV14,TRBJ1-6,CASSFVGGSSPLHF
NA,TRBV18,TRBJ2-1,CASSPSRRAYNEQFF
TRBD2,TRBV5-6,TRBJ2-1,CASSSPTSGMNEQFF
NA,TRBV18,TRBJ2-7,CASSRGPAYEQYF
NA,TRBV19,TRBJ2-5,CASSIDRDPNWLETQYF
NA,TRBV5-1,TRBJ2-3,CASINERTDTQYF
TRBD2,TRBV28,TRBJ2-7,CASSLHQAGSSYEQYF
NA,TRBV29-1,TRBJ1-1,CSVEDGRAGTEAFF
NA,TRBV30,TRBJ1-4,CAWSVNLESPFF
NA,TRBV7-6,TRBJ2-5,CASRLGSGAQETQYF
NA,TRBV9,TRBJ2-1,CASSVRDGIIHEQFF
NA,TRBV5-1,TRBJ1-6,CASSLAPGPNSPLHF
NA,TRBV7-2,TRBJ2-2,CASRRDLSDGELFF
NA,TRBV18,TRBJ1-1,CASSDGGYTEAFF
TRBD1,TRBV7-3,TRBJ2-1,CASSSQGASSYNEQFF
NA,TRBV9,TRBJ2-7,CASSPRTENAYEQYF
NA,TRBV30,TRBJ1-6,CAWSVNQGQPNSPLHF
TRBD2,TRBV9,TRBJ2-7,CASSPRREVSYEQYF
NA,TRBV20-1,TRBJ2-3,CSANPSDTQYF
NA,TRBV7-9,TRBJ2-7,CASSLRGSGYEQYF
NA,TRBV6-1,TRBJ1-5,CAAVRANSNQPQHF